The clone carrying this T cell receptor beta chain was seen many times. Its antigen is unidentified. CDR1 LGHDT and CDR2 YNNKEL come from the germline V gene (reference sequence). The CDR3 has 15 residues. V lost 1 base, J lost 1 base, and 10 bases lay in between. This sample is drawn from a study of human T cells and chemical hapten exposure. Study-wide points: DPC sensitization left the count of TCRs above 1 in 1000 unchanged.

For the library, individual cDNA molecules each received unique molecular identifiers. From the RACE reads, TCRdb called clonotypes with MiXCR, one entry per CDR3 protein. In the table there are 80,000 to 100,000 distinct CDR3 sequences, more than 10% of which are singletons. Time point defined: pre-sensitization, week 0. Indicated treatment: therapeutic diphenylcyclopropenone sensitization with weekly scalp DPC. The receptor was derived from an older woman with alopecia areata. Some clones in this sample may be carry-over from other donors' samples. The starting material was whole blood, obtained in connection with sensitization to the hapten diphenylcyclopropenone (DPC). V gene TRBV3-1 combines with J gene TRBJ1-1, with D hard to call. CDR3 region: CASSQGSLTNTEAFF. The CDR3 nucleotides are TGTGCCAGCAGCCAAGGCTCCCTTACGAACACTGAAGCTTTCTTT.